These 24 T cell receptor beta chains were sequenced from one sample in a study of blood T cells in healthy people across ages (dated by TCRdb to the mid-2010s). The library relied on 5' RACE. Reads for this sample came from an Illumina HiSeq 2500. A second about 7 to 12 cycle PCR used a sample-barcoded 5' primer and a J-beta primer mix. In-frame beta chains were kept once TCRdb had trimmed the public reads at Q25 with fastp and called clones with MiXCR. Every CDR3 protein is listed once, alongside the most common genes and DNA of its rows. The sample includes nearly 800,000 distinct CDR3 sequences, with roughly 25% observed a single time. Under 4% of the sample comes from the top ten. The sample was also reused in another study, on T cells of mothers and their children.

The material sequenced was blood. Source of these receptors: a boy between 5 and 17 years old in good health.

The V and J genes are TRBV12-3 or TRBV12-4 and TRBJ1-4; no clear D. The germline V and J ends were trimmed by 3 bases and 5 bases, with 10 bases remaining between them. The CDR3 is 14 amino acids. For the CDR3, the DNA is TGTGCCAGCAGTTTTGGGCAGTCAAATGAAAAACTGTTTTTT. Translating gives CASSFGQSNEKLFF.

In its sample, this clonotype was seen a few times. This chain connects TRBV6-5 to TRBJ2-3, with D perhaps TRBD2 (6 bases). The CDR3 spans 14 residues. V dropped 6 bases and J dropped 5 bases, with 15 bases sitting between them. Per germline, CDR1 MNHEY and CDR2 SVGAGI. The CDR3 bases are TGTGCCAGCAGGAAACCGGGAGAGGTAGATACGCAGTATTTT. Amino acid sequence: CASRKPGEVDTQYF.

This clonotype was counted a few times. This chain links TRBV19 with TRBJ2-5; perhaps TRBD1 as D (5 bases). The end of the DNA aligns better with TRBJ2-1, so the J call may be wrong. The CDR3 is 14 residues long. Germline CDR1 is LNHDA and CDR2 is SQIVND (reference sequence). The CDR3 is CASSALTVNYEQFF. The CDR3 region has the DNA TGTGCCAGTAGTGCACTGACAGTGAACTATGAGCAGTTCTTC.

The chain employs TRBV20-1 and TRBJ2-7; 8 bases line up with TRBD2. Germline V lookup: CDR1 DFQATT, CDR2 SNEGSKA (reference sequence). The CDR3 is 15 amino acids. J was trimmed by 0 bases and V by 3 bases; bases with no gene match: 7. The CDR3 region is CSASRSGSHSYEQYF. The CDR3 DNA reads as TGCAGTGCTAGTCGCAGCGGGAGTCACTCCTACGAGCAGTACTTC.

This clonotype was counted only a few times. The J gene is TRBJ2-1, the V gene TRBV7-6, with TRBD2 matching over 10 bases. V was clipped by 4 bases and J by 6 bases; unmatched bases: 9. Germline loops: CDR1 SGHVS, CDR2 FNYEAQ. There are 16 residues in the CDR3. The CDR3 protein is CASSSRTSGRCNEQFF. In DNA form, the CDR3 reads TGTGCCAGCAGCTCCCGGACTAGCGGAAGATGCAATGAGCAGTTCTTC.

The chain combines TRBV3-1 with TRBJ1-2, with D possibly matching TRBD1 (5 bases). Per germline, CDR1 LGHDT and CDR2 YNNKEL (reference sequence). The V and J ends lost 0 bases and 5 bases respectively, with 13 bases between them. CDR3 length: 15 residues. In nucleotides, the CDR3 is TGTGCCAGCAGCCAAGATCAAGGGGCGGGTTATGGCTACACCTTC. Protein sequence: CASSQDQGAGYGYTF. The complete variable domain, with remaining parts taken from reference TRBV3-1 and TRBJ1-2, reads DTAVSQTPKYLVTQMGNDKSIKCEQNLGHDTMYWYKQDSKKFLKIMFSYNNKELIINETVPNRFSPKSPDKAHLNLHINSLELGDSAVYFCASSQDQGAGYGYTFGSGTRLTVV.

The rearrangement links TRBV7-2 to TRBJ1-2, with 8 bases matching TRBD1. The CDR3 has 13 residues. Germline loops: CDR1 SGHTA, CDR2 FQGNSA. V shed 5 bases, J shed 5 bases, and the junction held 4 bases outside the gene matches. CDR3 bases: TGTGCCAGCAGCACCGGACAGGGTTATGGCTACACCTTC. Translation: CASSTGQGYGYTF.

The rearrangement uses TRBV6-2 or TRBV6-3 and TRBJ1-2, with a possible D match to TRBD1 (6 bases). This CDR3 is built from 11 residues. Trimming took off 10 bases at V and 8 bases at J, with 14 bases between the two ends. Germline V gene data show CDR1 as MNHEY and CDR2 as SVGEGT. The CDR3 loop is CATSQGGGYTF. DNA for the CDR3: TGTGCCACATCACAGGGAGGCGGCTACACCTTC.

This chain connects TRBV4-2 to TRBJ2-5, with TRBD2 matching 8 bases. Near its end, the DNA agrees better with TRBJ2-1, so the J call may be wrong. This CDR3 region has 14 residues. Germline values: CDR1 LGHNA, CDR2 YNFKEQ. The CDR3 region is CASSLLAERNEQFF. In nucleotides, the CDR3 is TGTGCCAGCAGCCTACTAGCGGAGCGAAATGAGCAGTTCTTC.

The table lists this clonotype with a few counts. The chain joins TRBV29-1 to TRBJ2-3; D unclear. This CDR3 region has 15 residues. Looked up from germline, CDR1 is SQVTM and CDR2 is ANQGSEA. V was clipped by 1 base and J by 2 bases, with 13 bases between them. CDR3 amino acids: CSVEGTARSTDTQYF. CDR3 DNA: TGCAGCGTTGAAGGGACGGCTAGGTCCACAGATACGCAGTATTTT.

The chain links TRBV7-9 to TRBJ2-5; D not resolved. Germline assignment: CDR1 SEHNR and CDR2 FQNEAQ (reference sequence). The CDR3 loop spans 16 amino acids. Trimming shortened V by 4 bases and J by 7 bases, and 22 bases separated the two germline ends. This CDR3 reads CASSSQTAGRWRTQYF. The CDR3 nucleotides are TGTGCCAGCAGCTCCCAGACCGCCGGACGGTGGCGGACCCAGTACTTC.

This clonotype was seen once. This sequence joins TRBV28 and TRBJ1-2; weak D call: TRBD1 (5 bases). CDR1 is MDHEN, CDR2 SYDVKM, per germline. V was shortened by 6 bases and J by 8 bases, with 16 bases between the two germline ends. CDR3 length: 13 amino acids. Written as DNA, the CDR3 is TGTGCCAGCAGATACGGGACTGCCTGGGGCTACACCTTC. It yields the protein CASRYGTAWGYTF.

This clonotype was seen only a few times. This chain connects TRBV27 to TRBJ2-7; D ambiguous. The J call is uncertain, as TRBJ2-1 better fits the DNA end. Germline V gives CDR1 MNHEY, CDR2 SMNVEV (reference sequence). This CDR3 spans 14 amino acids. The chain's CDR3 is CASSFNWGINEQFF. DNA for the CDR3: TGTGCCAGCAGTTTCAACTGGGGTATCAATGAGCAGTTCTTC.

This clonotype was observed a few times. J is TRBJ2-5 and V is TRBV20-1; 12 nucleotides match TRBD1. V was pared by 5 bases and J by 6 bases, with 4 bases of the junction left unmatched. Germline V CDR1 and CDR2: DFQATT, SNEGSKA (reference sequence). The CDR3 runs to 13 residues. DNA of the CDR3: TGCAGTGCTCGGGACAGGGGGCTGAAGACCCAGTACTTC. Amino acids: CSARDRGLKTQYF.

This clonotype was observed a few times. This chain uses TRBV6-2 or TRBV6-3 with TRBJ2-1, with 11 nucleotides matching TRBD2. The V gene's germline CDR1 is MNHEY and CDR2 SVGEGT. The CDR3 totals 18 residues. Trimming cost V 2 bases and J 0 bases; bases outside gene matches: 6. For the CDR3, the DNA is TGTGCCAGCAGTTACCATAGCGGGAGGGAGCTCTCCTACAATGAGCAGTTCTTC. This encodes CASSYHSGRELSYNEQFF.

This rearrangement joins TRBV9 to TRBJ2-5; 9 bases are a match to TRBD2. V lost 5 bases to trimming and J lost 5 bases; unmatched junction nucleotides: 7. Germline lookup yields CDR1 SGDLS and CDR2 YYNGEE. The CDR3 has 14 amino acids. CDR3 sequence reads: CASRDSGLAETQYF. CDR3 sequence (DNA): TGTGCCAGCAGAGACTCTGGACTAGCGGAGACCCAGTACTTC.

This clonotype was picked up a small number of times. This rearrangement joins TRBV12-3 or TRBV12-4 to TRBJ2-2; 10 bases match TRBD2. V shed 5 bases, J shed 6 bases, and the junction held 3 bases outside the gene matches. CDR3 length: 14 residues. The CDR3 DNA reads as TGTGCCAGCAGTATCGGGACTAGCGCCGGGGAGCTGTTTTTT. It encodes CASSIGTSAGELFF.

This clonotype was observed a few times. The chain employs TRBV7-2 and TRBJ1-4; 10 bases are shared with TRBD1. V was clipped by 1 base and J by 5 bases; unmatched bases: 4. Germline V CDR1 and CDR2: SGHTA, FQGNSA. This CDR3 spans 16 amino acids. The CDR3 region is CASSLGGTGANEKLFF. In DNA form, the CDR3 reads TGTGCCAGCAGCTTAGGAGGGACAGGGGCAAATGAAAAACTGTTTTTT.

J is TRBJ2-3 and V is TRBV7-9; 12 nucleotides match TRBD2. Losses at the gene ends were 5 bases for V and 1 base for J; bases not matched to a gene: 7. Germline CDR1 is SEHNR and CDR2 is FQNEAQ (reference sequence). The CDR3 extends over 17 amino acids. The CDR3: CASSPTSGGPRTDTQYF. The CDR3 nucleotides read TGTGCCAGCAGCCCCACTAGCGGGGGGCCACGCACAGATACGCAGTATTTT.

The chain joins TRBV15 to TRBJ1-4; D call uncertain. Germline lookup yields CDR1 LNHNV and CDR2 YYDKDF (reference sequence). The CDR3 is 12 residues long. The ends were cut back, 3 bases at V and 8 bases at J, with 7 bases in the middle. The DNA for the CDR3 is TGTGCCACCAGCAGGGGATTCGAAAAACTGTTTTTT. This gives the protein CATSRGFEKLFF.

A few counts support this clonotype. This chain links TRBV10-2 with TRBJ2-7; D gene unclear. The CDR3 totals 12 residues. Germline V gene sequence: CDR1 WSHSY, CDR2 SAAADI. Trimming stripped 3 bases from V and 6 bases from J, with 9 bases between. This chain's CDR3 is CASSDFGFEQYF. The CDR3 DNA sequence: TGCGCCAGCAGTGATTTTGGGTTCGAGCAGTACTTC.

This chain links TRBV9 with TRBJ2-4; 7 bases are shared with TRBD2. Losses at the gene ends were 4 bases for V and 5 bases for J; bases not matched to a gene: 6. Germline CDR1 SGDLS, CDR2 YYNGEE. This CDR3 has 14 amino acids. In DNA form, the CDR3 reads TGTGCCAGCAGCTTCCGGGACTACGAAAACATTCAGTACTTC. As protein: CASSFRDYENIQYF.

In this sample, this clonotype turned up a few times. The V gene is TRBV4-3, the J gene TRBJ2-3; no clear D gene. CDR3 length: 14 residues. V was trimmed by 0 bases and J by 9 bases, leaving 13 bases between them. The germline CDR1 and CDR2 sequences are LGHNA and YSLEER. CDR3 in amino acids: CASSQESAAGTQYF. The CDR3, as DNA: TGCGCCAGCAGCCAAGAATCGGCGGCCGGAACGCAGTATTTT.

This clonotype was found a few times. The V gene is TRBV4-2, the J gene TRBJ1-5; perhaps TRBD1 as D (5 bases). The CDR3 has 16 amino acids. The germline V and J ends were trimmed by 0 bases and 3 bases, with 12 bases remaining between them. Germline V gene data show CDR1 as LGHNA and CDR2 as YNFKEQ. DNA for the CDR3: TGTGCCAGCAGCCAAGAGGGAGGGGCGGCCAATCAGCCCCAGCATTTT. Translation gives CASSQEGGAANQPQHF.